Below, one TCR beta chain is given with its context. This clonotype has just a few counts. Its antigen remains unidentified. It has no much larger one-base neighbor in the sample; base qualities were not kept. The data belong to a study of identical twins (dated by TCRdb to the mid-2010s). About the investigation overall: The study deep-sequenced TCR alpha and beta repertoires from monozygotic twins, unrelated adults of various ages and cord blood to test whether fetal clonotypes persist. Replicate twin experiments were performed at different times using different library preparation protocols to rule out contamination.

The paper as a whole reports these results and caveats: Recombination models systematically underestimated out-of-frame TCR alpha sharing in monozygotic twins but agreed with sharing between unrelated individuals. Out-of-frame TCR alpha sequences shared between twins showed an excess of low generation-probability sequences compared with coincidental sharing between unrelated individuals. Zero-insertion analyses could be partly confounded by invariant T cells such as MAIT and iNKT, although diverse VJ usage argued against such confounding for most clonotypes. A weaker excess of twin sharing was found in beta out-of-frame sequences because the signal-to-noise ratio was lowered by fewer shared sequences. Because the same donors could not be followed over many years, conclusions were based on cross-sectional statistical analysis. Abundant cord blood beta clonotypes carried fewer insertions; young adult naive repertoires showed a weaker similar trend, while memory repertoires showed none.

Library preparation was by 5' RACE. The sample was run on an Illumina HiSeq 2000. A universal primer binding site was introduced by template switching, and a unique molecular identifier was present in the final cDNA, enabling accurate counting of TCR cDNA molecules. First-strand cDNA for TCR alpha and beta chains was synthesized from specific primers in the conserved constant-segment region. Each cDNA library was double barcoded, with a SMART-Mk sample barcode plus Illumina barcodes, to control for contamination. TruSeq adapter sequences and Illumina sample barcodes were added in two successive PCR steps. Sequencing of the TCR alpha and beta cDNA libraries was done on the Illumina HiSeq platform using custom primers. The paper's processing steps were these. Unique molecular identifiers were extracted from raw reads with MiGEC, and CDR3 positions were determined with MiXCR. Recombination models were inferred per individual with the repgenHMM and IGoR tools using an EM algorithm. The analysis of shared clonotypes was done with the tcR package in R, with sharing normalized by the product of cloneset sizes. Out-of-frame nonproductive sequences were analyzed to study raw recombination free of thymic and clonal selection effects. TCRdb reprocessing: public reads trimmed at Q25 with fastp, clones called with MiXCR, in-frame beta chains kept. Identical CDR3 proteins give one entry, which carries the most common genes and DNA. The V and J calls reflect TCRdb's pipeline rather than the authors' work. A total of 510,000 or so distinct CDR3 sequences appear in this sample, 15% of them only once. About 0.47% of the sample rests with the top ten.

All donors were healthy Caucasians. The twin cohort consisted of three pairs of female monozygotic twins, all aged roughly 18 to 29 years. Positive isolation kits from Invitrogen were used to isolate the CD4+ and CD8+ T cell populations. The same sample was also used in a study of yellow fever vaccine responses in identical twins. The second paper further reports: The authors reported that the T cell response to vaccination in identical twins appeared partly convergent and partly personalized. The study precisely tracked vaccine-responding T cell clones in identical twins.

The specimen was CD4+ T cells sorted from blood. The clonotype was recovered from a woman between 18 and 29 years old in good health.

DNA sequence: TGTGCCAGCAGTTTGAACAGGCCTTTGTCCGGGGAGCTGTTTTTT. This translates into CASSLNRPLSGELFF. The receptor chain draws on TRBV12-3 or TRBV12-4 and TRBJ2-2; perhaps TRBD1 is the D gene, with 5 bases matching. Trimming removed 3 bases from V and 6 bases from J, leaving 14 bases between the germline ends. From the cysteine through the phenylalanine, the CDR3 covers 15 amino acids. CDR3 DNA only is kept here, 45 bases in frame from base 1.